These 15 T cell receptor beta chains share one sample of origin, sequenced in a study of a mutant IDH1 vaccine in newly diagnosed glioma. Antigens of these TCRs are unknown. TCRdb's copy holds only in-frame clones and misses some; the assay was immunoSEQ multiplex PCR. The sample holds roughly 48,000 clones; about 91% are singletons and the top ten take approximately 2.5%. Specified time point: week 11, during vaccination. In the vaccine, a single dose held 300 ug of the mutant IDH1 20-mer peptide, along with topical imiquimod. The specimen was PBMCs, collected from a glioma patient whose treatment included an IDH1 peptide vaccine. These receptors came from a man aged 50-59 years with glioma.

This clone was found once. J is TRBJ2-3 and V is TRBV6-5; TRBD1 matches 9 bases. CDR1 MNHEY and CDR2 SVGAGI come from the germline V gene. The CDR3 runs to 14 residues. Trimming cost V 9 bases and J 4 bases; bases outside gene matches: 8. The CDR3 loop is CASRTGGAADTQYF. CDR3 DNA sequence: TGTGCCAGTCGAACAGGGGGCGCCGCAGATACGCAGTATTTT.

The chain links TRBV5-1 to TRBJ2-7; 10 positions agree with TRBD2. The CDR3 has 15 amino acids. V shed 0 bases, J shed 2 bases, and the junction held 2 bases outside the gene matches. From germline, CDR1 is SGHRS and CDR2 YFSETQ. The CDR3: CASSLGSGGAYEQYF. CDR3 coding DNA: TGCGCCAGCAGCTTGGGGAGCGGGGGGGCCTACGAGCAGTACTTC.

This clone has a single count. This chain joins TRBV7-8 and TRBJ2-3; 9 nucleotides match TRBD2. V lost 2 bases, J lost 5 bases, and 2 bases stayed unmatched. Germline CDR1 reads SGHVS; CDR2 reads FQNEAQ. The CDR3 consists of 14 residues. Here the CDR3 reads CASSLQLAGDTQYF. As DNA, the CDR3 is TGTGCCAGCAGCTTACAACTAGCGGGAGATACGCAGTATTTT.

The chain has TRBV7-3 and TRBJ2-7; 9 positions match TRBD2. Germline CDR1 and CDR2: SGHTA and FQGTGA. The V and J ends lost 5 bases and 2 bases, in that order; junction bases with no gene match: 7. This CDR3 contains 15 residues. The CDR3: CASSLSGSPPYEQYF. Written as DNA, the CDR3 is TGTGCCAGCAGCCTTAGCGGGAGCCCCCCCTACGAGCAGTACTTC.

On this clone: Distinct nucleotide sequences in the sample also encode this CDR3. This chain links TRBV4-2 with TRBJ1-5; D is perhaps TRBD1 (5 bases). CDR1 and CDR2 (germline): LGHNA, YNFKEQ. V was clipped by 0 bases and J by 4 bases, with 10 bases between them. This CDR3 is 15 amino acids long. This chain's CDR3 is CASSQETGGNQPQHF. CDR3 nucleotide sequence: TGTGCCAGCAGCCAAGAAACAGGCGGGAATCAGCCCCAGCATTTT.

This chain joins TRBV4-2 and TRBJ1-5, with 8 positions matching TRBD1. V was clipped by 0 bases and J by 7 bases; unmatched bases: 8. Germline CDR1 LGHNA, CDR2 YNFKEQ. The CDR3 loop spans 16 amino acids. The CDR3 here is CASSQEMDREGQPQHF. In nucleotides, the CDR3 is TGTGCCAGCAGCCAAGAGATGGACAGGGAAGGGCAGCCCCAGCATTTT.

This clone was counted only a few times. V and J are TRBV6-1 and TRBJ1-3; D ambiguous. CDR3 length: 12 residues. CDR1 and CDR2 (germline): MNHNS, SASEGT. Deletions cut 7 bases from V and 3 bases from J, with 7 bases between. CDR3 nucleotide sequence: TGTGCCAGCACCGGGGATGGAAACACCATATATTTT. Translation gives CASTGDGNTIYF.

The chain uses TRBV27 and TRBJ1-4; tentative D call: TRBD1 (6 bases). Per germline, CDR1 MNHEY and CDR2 SMNVEV (reference sequence). The CDR3 spans 14 residues. V gave up 8 bases and J gave up 10 bases, with 20 bases separating them. Here the CDR3 reads CASGETGGRRKLFF. CDR3 bases: TGTGCCAGCGGGGAGACAGGCGGAAGGCGAAAACTGTTTTTT. Supplemented by reference TRBV27 and TRBJ1-4, the full variable domain reads EAQVTQNPRYLITVTGKKLTVTCSQNMNHEYMSWYRQDPGLGLRQIYYSMNVEVTDKGDVPEGYKVSRKEKRNFPLILESPSPNQTSLYFCASGETGGRRKLFFGSGTQLSVL.

The chain uses TRBV4-3 and TRBJ1-2; 9 nucleotides agree with TRBD1. The germline CDR1 and CDR2 sequences are LGHNA and YSLEER. After removal of 4 bases from V and 8 bases from J, the junction contained 11 bases not matched to a gene. The CDR3 is 15 amino acids. The CDR3 loop is CASSLTGTGKGGYTF. DNA for the CDR3: TGCGCCAGCAGCCTCACCGGGACAGGGAAAGGCGGCTACACCTTC.

This clone has more than one count but fewer than ten. The chain employs TRBV6-5 and TRBJ1-5; 8 nucleotides line up with TRBD1. CDR3 size: 14 residues. Trimming at V came to 6 bases and at J to 2 bases, leaving 3 bases not matched to a gene. The V gene's germline CDR1 is MNHEY and CDR2 SVGAGI. The DNA for the CDR3 is TGTGCCAGCAGAAGGGGACAGGGCAATCAGCCCCAGCATTTT. It translates to CASRRGQGNQPQHF.

This clone has a single count. This chain connects TRBV27 to TRBJ2-7; TRBD1 agrees at 8 bases. This CDR3 is built from 15 residues. CDR1 and CDR2 (germline): MNHEY, SMNVEV (reference sequence). V was pared by 6 bases and J by 1 base, with 8 bases of the junction left unmatched. Written as DNA, the CDR3 is TGTGCCAGCAGCTTTGGGACAGGTGGTTCCTACGAGCAGTACTTC. The encoded protein is CASSFGTGGSYEQYF.

The J gene is TRBJ2-1, the V gene TRBV28, with D possibly TRBD1 on 6 matching bases. Trimming removed 2 bases from V and 7 bases from J, with 15 bases in between. The germline V gene encodes CDR1 MDHEN and CDR2 SYDVKM. The CDR3 contains 15 residues. The CDR3, as DNA: TGTGCCAGCAGTTTACTCGTAGGACAGCGGAATGAGCAGTTCTTC. This encodes CASSLLVGQRNEQFF.

This clone was counted between two and nine times. This sequence joins TRBV4-3 and TRBJ1-4; a weak D match, TRBD1 (6 bases). Trimming left V 6 bases short and J 7 bases short, with 15 bases between. Germline CDR1 LGHNA, CDR2 YSLEER. The CDR3 extends over 14 amino acids. CDR3 in DNA: TGCGCCAGCAGTTTAGGGGGGGCTAGTGAAAAACTGTTTTTT. Translating gives CASSLGGASEKLFF.

This sequence joins TRBV6-4 and TRBJ2-2; tentatively, D is TRBD2 (6 bases). CDR1 and CDR2 from the germline V gene are MRHNA and SNTAGT. Deletions cut 5 bases from V and 2 bases from J, with 12 bases between. The CDR3 loop spans 15 amino acids. CDR3 nucleotides: TGTGCCAGCAGTCAGGGCGGGGCCAACACCGGGGAGCTGTTTTTT. The encoded protein is CASSQGGANTGELFF.

The chain is built from TRBV4-3 and TRBJ1-2; no clear D. The CDR3 totals 14 residues. The V end lost 0 bases, the J end lost 7 bases, and 12 bases lay between the germline ends. CDR1 and CDR2 from the germline V gene are LGHNA and YSLEER. CDR3 nucleotide sequence: TGCGCCAGCAGCCAAGAAATTTTCTCCTCTGGCTACACCTTC. This gives the protein CASSQEIFSSGYTF.